The 12 T cell receptor beta chains in this list originate from one sample, sequenced in a study of shared clonotypes between healthy human individuals. Data came from immunoSEQ multiplex PCR; TCRdb stores just in-frame clones and leaves some out. The sample consists of about 340,000 clones, about 73% of them appearing once. The sequenced sample consisted of memory CD4+ T cells sorted from blood. As to subset: CD45RA-negative fraction. These receptors were taken from a man younger than 40 in good health.

At least ten counts were recorded for this clone. Other DNA sequences in this sample translate to the same CDR3. This chain uses TRBV11-3 with TRBJ2-3; 10 nucleotides match TRBD1. CDR3 length: 15 residues. From germline, CDR1 is SGHNT and CDR2 YENEEA. V shed 5 bases and J 4 bases; nucleotides not matched to a gene: 6. The CDR3 loop reads CASSAAGTGADTQYF. CDR3 DNA: TGTGCCAGCAGCGCAGCCGGGACAGGGGCAGATACGCAGTATTTT.

On this clone: Other nucleotide sequences from this sample produce the same CDR3. CDR3 in DNA: TGTGCCAGCAGCCAACCGGGACTCGGCACAGATACGCAGTATTTT. Protein: CASSQPGLGTDTQYF. The chain combines TRBV7-9 with TRBJ2-3, with D tentatively TRBD2 (6 bases). CDR1 SEHNR and CDR2 FQNEAQ come from the germline V gene (reference sequence). The CDR3 consists of 15 residues. The V end was cut by 5 bases, the J end by 1 base, with 13 bases between.

This sequence joins TRBV6-6 and TRBJ2-2; possible D gene TRBD2, 5 bases. Germline CDR1 MNHNY, CDR2 SVGAGI (reference sequence). The length of the CDR3 is 13 residues. V lost 6 bases and J 5 bases, leaving 10 bases between the germline ends. CDR3 nucleotides: TGTGCCAGCAGCCTATCGGGGACCGGGGAGCTGTTTTTT. Amino acid sequence: CASSLSGTGELFF.

V is TRBV4-1 and J is TRBJ2-1; 8 bases match TRBD2. V was clipped by 1 base and J by 6 bases; unmatched bases: 5. The CDR3 contains 15 residues. Germline assignment: CDR1 MGHRA and CDR2 YSYEKL. CDR3 sequence reads: CASSQVGTRSNEQFF. CDR3 bases: TGCGCCAGCAGCCAAGTCGGGACTAGGTCCAATGAGCAGTTCTTC.

In this sample, this clone turned up a few times. The chain is built from TRBV28 and TRBJ2-3; D unclear. This CDR3 has 13 residues. V gave up 5 bases and J gave up 5 bases, with 11 bases separating them. The germline V gene encodes CDR1 MDHEN and CDR2 SYDVKM. The CDR3 DNA reads as TGTGCCAGCAGTGGGTGGGCTGGAGATACGCAGTATTTT. This translates into CASSGWAGDTQYF.

J is TRBJ2-5 and V is TRBV6-6; possible D gene TRBD2, 6 bases. V was shortened by 7 bases and J by 1 base, with 13 bases between the two germline ends. The CDR3 consists of 14 residues. Germline V CDR1 and CDR2: MNHNY, SVGAGI (reference sequence). CDR3 nucleotide sequence: TGTGCCAGCACCGGAAAAGCGGGCCAAGAGACCCAGTACTTC. Translating gives CASTGKAGQETQYF.

This clone has more than one count but fewer than ten. This rearrangement joins TRBV4-3 to TRBJ1-1, with TRBD1 matching over 7 bases. The CDR3 sequence is 14 residues long. J lost 2 bases, V lost 4 bases, and 4 bases had no gene match. Germline lookup yields CDR1 LGHNA and CDR2 YSLEER. CDR3 protein: CASSLRTGNTEAFF. CDR3 sequence (DNA): TGCGCCAGCAGCCTCAGGACAGGTAACACTGAAGCTTTCTTT.

V is TRBV19 and J is TRBJ2-3; the D gene is possibly TRBD2 (5 bases). The CDR3 has 18 residues. Trimming pared 5 bases from V and 3 bases from J, leaving 24 bases between. The germline gives CDR1 LNHDA, CDR2 SQIVND (reference sequence). The CDR3 DNA reads as TGTGCCAGTAGTCTTCACCTTCTCCTCGGTAGAGGGACAGATACGCAGTATTTT. Its translation is CASSLHLLLGRGTDTQYF.

The rearrangement uses TRBV6-1 and TRBJ2-1, with TRBD1 matching over 9 bases. Germline V CDR1 and CDR2: MNHNS, SASEGT. The CDR3 runs to 13 residues. J lost 1 base, V lost 8 bases, and 0 bases had no gene match. Here the CDR3 DNA reads TGTGCCAGCGGGACAGGGTCCTACAATGAGCAGTTCTTC. Protein sequence: CASGTGSYNEQFF.

There are many counts of this clone. The chain is built from TRBV7-6 and TRBJ2-5; D remains ambiguous. Looked up from germline, CDR1 is SGHVS and CDR2 is FNYEAQ. V lost 5 bases and J 4 bases, leaving 14 bases between the germline ends. The CDR3 runs to 14 residues. CDR3 in DNA: TGTGCCAGCAGCGCTACGGCGAGCTTAGAGACCCAGTACTTC. Translating it yields CASSATASLETQYF.

V and J are TRBV14 and TRBJ2-5; D unresolved. Trimming shortened V by 4 bases and J by 4 bases, and 4 bases separated the two germline ends. Per the germline V gene, CDR1 is SGHDN and CDR2 is FVKESK. This CDR3 contains 11 residues. DNA of the CDR3: TGTGCCAGCAGCCGAGGAGAGACCCAGTACTTC. Protein product: CASSRGETQYF.

As concerns this clone: Just one base apart from a much larger clone, this may be a read error. Other nucleotide sequences in the sample specify the same CDR3. DNA for the CDR3: TGTGCCAGCAGCTTGAATTACGAGCAGTACTTC. Protein: CASSLNYEQYF. V is TRBV5-6 and J is TRBJ2-7; D remains unclear. Trimming left V 1 base short and J 4 bases short, with 3 bases between. Germline loops: CDR1 SGHDT, CDR2 YYEEEE. This CDR3 is built from 11 residues. Based on the CDR3 plus reference TRBV5-6 and TRBJ2-7, the full variable domain is DAGVTQSPTHLIKTRGQQVTLRCSPKSGHDTVSWYQQALGQGPQFIFQYYEEEERQRGNFPDRFSGHQFPNYSSELNVNALLLGDSALYLCASSLNYEQYFGPGTRLTVT.